A selection of T cell receptor beta chains follows, all from one sample in a study of blood T cell dynamics during melanoma immunotherapy. Produced via immunoSEQ multiplex PCR; TCRdb's table is partial and in-frame only. The sample includes 25,000 to 35,000 clones, roughly 84% of them seen just once. The sample was blood, taken from a patient treated with checkpoint blockade. The receptors here all came from a human donor with melanoma. CDR3s include the opening cysteine and the closing phenylalanine or tryptophan.

J,V,CDR3
TRBJ1-1,TRBV19,CASSSRDRVDTEAFF
TRBJ2-3,TRBV4-3,CASSQGSQGTQYF
TRBJ2-7,TRBV6-6,CASSYDPREQYF
TRBJ2-7,TRBV5-6,CASSSRLAGGTYEQYF
TRBJ1-2,TRBV29-1,CSVSAGSNYGYTF
TRBJ2-2,TRBV5-4,CASSPGGARRGSGELFF
TRBJ1-3,TRBV11-2,CASSGVHSGNTIYF
TRBJ2-3,TRBV27,CASSLLVPGTSGSMSDTQYF
TRBJ1-2,TRBV7-2,CASSLEGGWDGYTF
TRBJ1-6,TRBV19,CASRTQETNSPLHF